This T cell receptor (beta chain) was captured in a study of T cells in Graves' hyperthyroidism and ophthalmopathy. Study-wide results and limits: Researchers found most expanded thyroid clonotypes above 0.001 in blood as well. From stable hyperthyroidism, ophthalmopathy was separated by a 13 V-J model. Model predictions of ophthalmopathy came a median approximately 6 months before onset.

The CDR3 runs 15 residues. V lost 5 bases and J 4 bases, leaving 18 bases between the germline ends. Germline lookup yields CDR1 PRHDT and CDR2 FYEKMQ (reference sequence). Template material for amplifying TCR beta CDR3 regions consisted of RNA transcripts. During a first-round RT-PCR of the TCR CDR3, the HTBI primer set was used. Using its own MiXCR run on the multiplex PCR reads, TCRdb lists one record per CDR3 protein. This table has over 250,000 distinct CDR3 sequences, 20% to 25% appearing once. This clonotype was seen repeatedly, ten times or more. What it binds is unknown. When hyperthyroidism was first diagnosed, the blood sample was taken, preceding any ophthalmopathy symptoms.

The TCR originated in a man aged 40-49 years with Graves' hyperthyroidism that later progressed to Graves' ophthalmopathy. The gene calls are TRBV13 and TRBJ2-7, with a weak D call TRBD1 (6 bases). What was sequenced was blood. The CDR3 sequence is CASSDYSSGAYEQYF. Here the CDR3 DNA reads TGTGCCAGCAGCGACTACAGTTCAGGGGCTTACGAGCAGTACTTC.